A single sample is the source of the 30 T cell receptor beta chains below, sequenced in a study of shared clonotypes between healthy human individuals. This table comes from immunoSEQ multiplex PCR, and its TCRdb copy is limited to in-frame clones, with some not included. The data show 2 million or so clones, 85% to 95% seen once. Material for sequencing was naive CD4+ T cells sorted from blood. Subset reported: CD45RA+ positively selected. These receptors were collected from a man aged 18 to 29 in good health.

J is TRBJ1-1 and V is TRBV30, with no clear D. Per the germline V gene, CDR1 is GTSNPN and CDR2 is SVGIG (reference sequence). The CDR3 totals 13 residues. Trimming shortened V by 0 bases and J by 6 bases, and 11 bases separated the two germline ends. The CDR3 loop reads CAWSVYGTAEAFF. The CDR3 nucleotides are TGTGCCTGGAGTGTATATGGAACAGCTGAAGCTTTCTTT.

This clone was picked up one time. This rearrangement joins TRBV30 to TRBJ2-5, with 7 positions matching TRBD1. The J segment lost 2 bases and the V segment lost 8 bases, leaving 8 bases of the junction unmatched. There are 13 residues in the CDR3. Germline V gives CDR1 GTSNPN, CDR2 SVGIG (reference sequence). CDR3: CAQSRGTQETQYF. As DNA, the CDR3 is TGTGCCCAATCCAGGGGGACGCAAGAGACCCAGTACTTC.

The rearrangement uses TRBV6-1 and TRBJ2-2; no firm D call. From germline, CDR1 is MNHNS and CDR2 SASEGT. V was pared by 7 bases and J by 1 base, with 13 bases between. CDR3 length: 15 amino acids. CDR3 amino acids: CASTQRALNTGELFF. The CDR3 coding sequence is TGTGCCAGCACCCAACGAGCCCTGAACACCGGGGAGCTGTTTTTT.

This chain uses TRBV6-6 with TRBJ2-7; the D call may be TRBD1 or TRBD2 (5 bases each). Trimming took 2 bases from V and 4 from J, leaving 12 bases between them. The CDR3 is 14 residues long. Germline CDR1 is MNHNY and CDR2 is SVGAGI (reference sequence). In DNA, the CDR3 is TGTGCCAGCAGTTACGGGGCGGGTCGGTACGAGCAGTACTTC. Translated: CASSYGAGRYEQYF.

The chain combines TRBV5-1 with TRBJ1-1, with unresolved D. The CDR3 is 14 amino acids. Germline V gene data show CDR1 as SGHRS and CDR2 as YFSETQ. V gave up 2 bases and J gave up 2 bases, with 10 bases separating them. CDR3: CASSFRNDNTEAFF. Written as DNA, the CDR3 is TGCGCCAGCAGCTTTCGTAACGATAACACTGAAGCTTTCTTT.

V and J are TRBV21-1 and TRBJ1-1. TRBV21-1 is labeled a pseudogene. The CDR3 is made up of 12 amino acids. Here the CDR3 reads CASSNPNTEAFF. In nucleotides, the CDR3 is TGTGCCAGCAGCAACCCGAACACTGAAGCTTTCTTT.

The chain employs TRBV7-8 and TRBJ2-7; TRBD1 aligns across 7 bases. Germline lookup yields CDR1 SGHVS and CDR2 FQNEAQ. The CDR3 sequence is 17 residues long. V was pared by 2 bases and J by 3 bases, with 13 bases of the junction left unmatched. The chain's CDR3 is CASSLRPPGQGVYEQYF. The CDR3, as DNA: TGTGCCAGCAGCTTACGACCCCCGGGGCAGGGGGTCTACGAGCAGTACTTC.

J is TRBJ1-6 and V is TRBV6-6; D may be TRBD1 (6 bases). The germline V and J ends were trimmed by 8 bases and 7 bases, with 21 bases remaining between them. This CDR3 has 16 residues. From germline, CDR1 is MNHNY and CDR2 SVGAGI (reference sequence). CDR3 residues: CASLLQGRISNSPLHF. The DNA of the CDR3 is TGTGCCAGCCTTCTCCAGGGGAGGATATCCAATTCACCCCTCCACTTT.

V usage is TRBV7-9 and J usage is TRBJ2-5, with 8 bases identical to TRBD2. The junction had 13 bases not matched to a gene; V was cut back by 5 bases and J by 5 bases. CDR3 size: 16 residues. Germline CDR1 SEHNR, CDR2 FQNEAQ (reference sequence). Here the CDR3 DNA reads TGTGCCAGCAGCCACTCATTGGCGGGGGGAATGGAGACCCAGTACTTC. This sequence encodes CASSHSLAGGMETQYF.

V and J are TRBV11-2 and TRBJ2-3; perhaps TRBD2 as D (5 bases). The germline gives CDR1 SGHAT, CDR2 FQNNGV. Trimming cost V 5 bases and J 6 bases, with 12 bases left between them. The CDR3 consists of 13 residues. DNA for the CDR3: TGTGCCAGCAGCCAGGACGGGATCGATACGCAGTATTTT. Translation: CASSQDGIDTQYF.

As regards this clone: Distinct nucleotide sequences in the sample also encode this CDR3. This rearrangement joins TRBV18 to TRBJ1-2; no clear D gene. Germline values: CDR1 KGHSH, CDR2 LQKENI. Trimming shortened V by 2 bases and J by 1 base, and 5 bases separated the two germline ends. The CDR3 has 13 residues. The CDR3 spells CASSPDGNYGYTF. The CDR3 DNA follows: TGTGCCAGCTCACCAGACGGTAACTATGGCTACACCTTC.

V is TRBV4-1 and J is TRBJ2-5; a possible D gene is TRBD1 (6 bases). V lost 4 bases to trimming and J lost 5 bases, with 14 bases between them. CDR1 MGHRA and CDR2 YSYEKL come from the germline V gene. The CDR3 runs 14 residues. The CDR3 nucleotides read TGCGCCAGCAGCCGAAATCAGGGGATGGAGACCCAGTACTTC. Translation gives CASSRNQGMETQYF.

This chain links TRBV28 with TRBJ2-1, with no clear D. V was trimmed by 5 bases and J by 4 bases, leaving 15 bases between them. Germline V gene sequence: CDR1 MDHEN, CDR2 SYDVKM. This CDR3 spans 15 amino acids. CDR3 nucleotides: TGTGCCAGCAGTCGGCCGTCGACATTATACAATGAGCAGTTCTTC. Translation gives CASSRPSTLYNEQFF.

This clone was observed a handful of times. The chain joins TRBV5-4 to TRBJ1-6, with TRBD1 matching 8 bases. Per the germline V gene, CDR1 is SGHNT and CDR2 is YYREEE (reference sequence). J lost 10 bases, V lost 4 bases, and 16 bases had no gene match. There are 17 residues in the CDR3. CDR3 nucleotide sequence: TGTGCCAGCAGCAATGGTTGGCTGGACAGGGCGCGGTCACCCCTCCACTTT. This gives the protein CASSNGWLDRARSPLHF.

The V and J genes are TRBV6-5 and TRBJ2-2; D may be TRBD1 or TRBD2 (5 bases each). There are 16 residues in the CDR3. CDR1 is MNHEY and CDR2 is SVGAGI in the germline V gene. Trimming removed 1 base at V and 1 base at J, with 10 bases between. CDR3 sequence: CASSYWGTGNTGELFF. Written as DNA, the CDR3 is TGTGCCAGCAGTTACTGGGGGACGGGGAACACCGGGGAGCTGTTTTTT.

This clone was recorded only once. The CDR3 region is CASSPPGWAIAGETQYF. CDR3 bases: TGTGCCAGCTCACCCCCCGGTTGGGCAATCGCGGGAGAGACCCAGTACTTC. The chain is built from TRBV18 and TRBJ2-5; D possibly corresponds to TRBD2 (5 bases). The germline V and J ends were trimmed by 3 bases and 4 bases, with 21 bases remaining between them. CDR1 and CDR2 from the germline V gene are KGHSH and LQKENI. The CDR3 consists of 17 residues.

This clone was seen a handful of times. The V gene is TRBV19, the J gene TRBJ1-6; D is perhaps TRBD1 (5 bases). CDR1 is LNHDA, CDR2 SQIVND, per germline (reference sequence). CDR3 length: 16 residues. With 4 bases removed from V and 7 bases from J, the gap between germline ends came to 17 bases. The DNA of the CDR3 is TGTGCCAGTAGTACTCTGACAGAGAGCTTCAATTCACCCCTCCACTTT. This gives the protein CASSTLTESFNSPLHF.

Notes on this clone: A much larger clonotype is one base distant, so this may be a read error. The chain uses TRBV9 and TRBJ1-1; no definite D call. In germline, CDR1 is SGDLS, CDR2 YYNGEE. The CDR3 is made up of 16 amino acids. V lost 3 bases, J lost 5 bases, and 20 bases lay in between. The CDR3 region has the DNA TGTGCCAGCAGCGCCCCGGGTCCGAAGGGATTGACTGAAGCTTTCTTT. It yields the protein CASSAPGPKGLTEAFF.

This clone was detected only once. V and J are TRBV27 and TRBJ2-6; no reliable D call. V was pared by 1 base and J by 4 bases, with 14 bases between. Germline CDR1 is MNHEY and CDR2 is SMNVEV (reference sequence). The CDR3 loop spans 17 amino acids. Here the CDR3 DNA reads TGTGCCAGCAGTTTATTCCCCACATATACAGGGGCCAACGTCCTGACTTTC. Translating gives CASSLFPTYTGANVLTF.

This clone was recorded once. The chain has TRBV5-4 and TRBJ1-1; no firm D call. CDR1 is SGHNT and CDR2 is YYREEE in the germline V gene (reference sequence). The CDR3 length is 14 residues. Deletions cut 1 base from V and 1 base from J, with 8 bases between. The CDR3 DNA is TGTGCCAGCAGCTTGTTTTCAGGGAACACTGAAGCTTTCTTT. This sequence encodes CASSLFSGNTEAFF.

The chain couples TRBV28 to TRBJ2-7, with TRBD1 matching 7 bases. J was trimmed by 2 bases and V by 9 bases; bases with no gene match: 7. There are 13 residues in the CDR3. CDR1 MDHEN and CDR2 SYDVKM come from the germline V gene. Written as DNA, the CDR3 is TGTGCCAGTCGGACAGGCAAAACCTACGAGCAGTACTTC. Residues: CASRTGKTYEQYF.

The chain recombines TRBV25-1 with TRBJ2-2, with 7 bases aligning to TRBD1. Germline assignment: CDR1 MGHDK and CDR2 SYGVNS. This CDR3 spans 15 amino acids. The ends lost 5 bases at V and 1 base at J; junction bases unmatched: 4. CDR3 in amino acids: CASSTRDRNTGELFF. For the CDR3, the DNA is TGTGCCAGCAGTACCCGGGACAGGAACACCGGGGAGCTGTTTTTT.

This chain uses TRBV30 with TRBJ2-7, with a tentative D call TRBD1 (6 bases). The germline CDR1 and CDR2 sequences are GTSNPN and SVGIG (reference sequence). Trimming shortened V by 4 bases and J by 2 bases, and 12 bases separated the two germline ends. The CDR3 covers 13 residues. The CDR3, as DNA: TGTGCCTGGAAGGGGGACAAAGCCTACGAGCAGTACTTC. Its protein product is CAWKGDKAYEQYF.

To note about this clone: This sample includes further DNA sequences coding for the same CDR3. CDR3 region: CASSLEQGYTEAFF. The CDR3 coding sequence is TGTGCCAGCAGCCTTGAACAGGGCTACACTGAAGCTTTCTTT. V gene TRBV5-4 combines with J gene TRBJ1-1, with D perhaps TRBD1 (6 bases). V lost 4 bases and J 3 bases, leaving 13 bases between the germline ends. Germline V lookup: CDR1 SGHNT, CDR2 YYREEE (reference sequence). The length of the CDR3 is 14 residues.

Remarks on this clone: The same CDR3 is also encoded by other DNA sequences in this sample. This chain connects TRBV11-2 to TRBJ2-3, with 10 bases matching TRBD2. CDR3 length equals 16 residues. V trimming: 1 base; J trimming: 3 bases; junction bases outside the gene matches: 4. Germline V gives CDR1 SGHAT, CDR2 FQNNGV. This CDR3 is CASSLALAGVTDTQYF. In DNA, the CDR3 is TGTGCCAGCAGCTTAGCCCTAGCGGGAGTTACAGATACGCAGTATTTT.

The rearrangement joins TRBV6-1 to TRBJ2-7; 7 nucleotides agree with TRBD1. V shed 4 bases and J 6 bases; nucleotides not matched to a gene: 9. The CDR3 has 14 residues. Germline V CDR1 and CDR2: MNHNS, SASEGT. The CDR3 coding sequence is TGTGCCAGCAGTGTCGAGAGACAGGGTCCCGAGCAGTACTTC. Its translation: CASSVERQGPEQYF.

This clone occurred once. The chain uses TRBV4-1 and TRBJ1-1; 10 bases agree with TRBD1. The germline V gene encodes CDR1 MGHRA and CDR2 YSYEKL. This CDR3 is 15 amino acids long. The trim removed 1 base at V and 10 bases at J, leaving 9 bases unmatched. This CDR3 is CASSQGPRDRGRAFF. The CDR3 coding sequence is TGCGCCAGCAGCCAAGGCCCCCGAGACAGGGGGCGAGCTTTCTTT.

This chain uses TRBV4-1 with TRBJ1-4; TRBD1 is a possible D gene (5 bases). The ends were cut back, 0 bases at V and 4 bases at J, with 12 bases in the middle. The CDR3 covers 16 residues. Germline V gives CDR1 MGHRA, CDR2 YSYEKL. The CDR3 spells CASSQDFWGLNEKLFF. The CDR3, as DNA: TGCGCCAGCAGCCAAGATTTTTGGGGCCTTAATGAAAAACTGTTTTTT.

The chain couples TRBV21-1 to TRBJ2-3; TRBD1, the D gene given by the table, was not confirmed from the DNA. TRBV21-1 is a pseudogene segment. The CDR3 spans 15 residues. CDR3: CASSSQGGGTDTQYF. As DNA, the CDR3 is TGTGCCAGCAGCAGTCAAGGGGGCGGGACAGATACGCAGTATTTT.

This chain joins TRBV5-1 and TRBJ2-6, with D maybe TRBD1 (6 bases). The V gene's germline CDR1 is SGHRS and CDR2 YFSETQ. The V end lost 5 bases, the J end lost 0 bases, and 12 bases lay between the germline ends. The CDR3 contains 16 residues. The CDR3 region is CASRRQDGSGANVLTF. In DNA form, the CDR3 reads TGCGCCAGCAGACGACAGGACGGCTCTGGGGCCAACGTCCTGACTTTC.